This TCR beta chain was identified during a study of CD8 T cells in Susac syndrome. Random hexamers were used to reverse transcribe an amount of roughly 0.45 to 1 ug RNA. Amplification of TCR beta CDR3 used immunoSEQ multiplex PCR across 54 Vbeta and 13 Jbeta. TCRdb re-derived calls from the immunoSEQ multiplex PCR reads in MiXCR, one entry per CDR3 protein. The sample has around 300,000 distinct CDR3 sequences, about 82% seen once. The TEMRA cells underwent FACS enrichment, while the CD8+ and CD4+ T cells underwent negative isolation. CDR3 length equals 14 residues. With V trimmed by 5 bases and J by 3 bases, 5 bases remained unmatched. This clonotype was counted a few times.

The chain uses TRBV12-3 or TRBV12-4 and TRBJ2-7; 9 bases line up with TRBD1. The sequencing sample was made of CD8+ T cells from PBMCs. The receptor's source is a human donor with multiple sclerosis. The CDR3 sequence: CASSHTGGRYEQYF. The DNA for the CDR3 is TGTGCCAGCAGTCACACAGGGGGCCGCTACGAGCAGTACTTC.